The 9 T cell receptor beta chains reported below all come from one sample, sequenced in a study of CD8+ T cells in alopecia areata. Following RNA extraction, reverse transcription yielded cDNA that acted as the sequencing template. Some clones are missing from TCRdb's copy, which holds only in-frame ones; the method was immunoSEQ multiplex PCR. The sample has about 69,000 clones; approximately 60% are singletons. The source was CD8+ T cells sorted from blood, collected at week 0. These receptors originate from a human donor with alopecia areata.

The rearrangement uses TRBV6-5 and TRBJ2-3, with 7 bases that match TRBD1. The V segment lost 5 bases and the J segment 2 bases; nucleotides outside the gene matches: 7. From germline, CDR1 is MNHEY and CDR2 SVGAGI. The CDR3 consists of 15 residues. The CDR3 region is CASSTDRDYTDTQYF. CDR3 coding DNA: TGTGCCAGCAGTACCGACAGGGATTACACAGATACGCAGTATTTT.

The gene calls are TRBV6-5 and TRBJ2-1; 11 bases line up with TRBD2. CDR3 length: 15 residues. Germline CDR1 is MNHEY and CDR2 is SVGAGI. The V and J ends lost 2 bases and 7 bases, in that order; junction bases with no gene match: 4. This CDR3 reads CASSYVAGGRNEQFF. The CDR3 DNA follows: TGTGCCAGCAGTTACGTAGCGGGGGGGCGGAATGAGCAGTTCTTC.

The gene calls are TRBV9 and TRBJ2-7; 8 nucleotides line up with TRBD2. Germline-derived CDR1 and CDR2 are SGDLS and YYNGEE. CDR3 length equals 15 residues. Trimming at V came to 0 bases and at J to 3 bases, leaving 5 bases not matched to a gene. The chain's CDR3 is CASSVASGGYYEQYF. The CDR3 DNA reads as TGTGCCAGCAGCGTAGCCAGCGGGGGCTACTACGAGCAGTACTTC.

This chain joins TRBV30 and TRBJ1-1, with a tentative D call TRBD1 (5 bases). The CDR3 is made up of 13 amino acids. The germline gives CDR1 GTSNPN, CDR2 SVGIG (reference sequence). V was trimmed by 2 bases and J by 4 bases, leaving 11 bases between them. CDR3 nucleotide sequence: TGTGCCTGGAGTCCGGGACGTCTCACTGAAGCTTTCTTT. This translates into CAWSPGRLTEAFF.

The chain carries TRBV6-5 and TRBJ2-5; possible D gene TRBD2, 6 bases. Germline V CDR1 and CDR2: MNHEY, SVGAGI. The CDR3 has 14 amino acids. V lost 0 bases and J lost 5, with 10 bases in between. The DNA of the CDR3 is TGTGCCAGCAGTTACTCTCCTAGCGCGGAGACCCAGTACTTC. It codes for CASSYSPSAETQYF.

This rearrangement joins TRBV9 to TRBJ2-2, with unresolved D. CDR3 length equals 12 residues. V shed 0 bases and J shed 7 bases, with 4 bases lying between them. Germline assignment: CDR1 SGDLS and CDR2 YYNGEE. The DNA of the CDR3 is TGTGCCAGCAGCGTAGGAGGCGGGGAGCTGTTTTTT. As protein: CASSVGGGELFF. The full variable domain, with the rest looked up from reference TRBV9 and TRBJ2-2, is DSGVTQTPKHLITATGQRVTLRCSPRSGDLSVYWYQQSLDQGLQFLIQYYNGEERAKGNILERFSAQQFPDLHSELNLSSLELGDSALYFCASSVGGGELFFGEGSRLTVL.

The chain has TRBV4-3 and TRBJ2-1, with TRBD2 matching 8 bases. V was pared by 4 bases and J by 8 bases, with 10 bases of the junction left unmatched. The CDR3 length is 15 residues. Germline V gene lookup returns CDR1 LGHNA and CDR2 YSLEER. The CDR3: CASSPTSVKGDEQFF. CDR3 coding DNA: TGCGCCAGCAGCCCGACTAGCGTAAAGGGCGATGAGCAGTTCTTC.

The chain uses TRBV25-1 and TRBJ1-1; D gene uncertain. The germline CDR1 and CDR2 sequences are MGHDK and SYGVNS. The V gene lost 3 bases and the J gene lost 4 bases, with 9 bases spanning the gap. The CDR3 has 13 amino acids. The CDR3 here is CASSENHRTEAFF. CDR3 in DNA: TGTGCCAGCAGTGAGAACCACCGCACTGAAGCTTTCTTT.

This clone was recorded a few times. The J gene is TRBJ2-4, the V gene TRBV6-4; D is perhaps TRBD2 (5 bases). Deletions cut 6 bases from V and 2 bases from J, with 8 bases between. The germline gives CDR1 MRHNA, CDR2 SNTAGT. The CDR3 length is 13 residues. CDR3 coding DNA: TGTGCCAGCAGGCCGGGATCCAAAAACATTCAGTACTTC. Its translation: CASRPGSKNIQYF.